This TCR beta chain was profiled in a study of blood T cell repertoires in COVID-19. About the research overall: COVID-19 samples, acute and convalescent, were from the United States, Italy and Spain. T cells, B-cell-depleted T cells, or PBMCs provided the cDNA or gDNA that served as material.

The CDR3 runs to 15 residues. CDR1 and CDR2 (germline): SGHTA, FQGNSA. V was shortened by 7 bases and J by 5 bases, with 18 bases between the two germline ends. Original data processing: The assay estimated nucleated cells by amplifying reference gene primers. The repertoire was sequenced with immunoSEQ multiplex PCR; TCRdb's copy has only in-frame clones and lacks some. D and trimming were read from the DNA, whereas the V and J calls and clone size are those reported in that table. The repertoire holds about 120,000 clones, with over 70% as singletons. This TCR came from a woman between 45 and 65 years old with acute or convalescent COVID-19. Sequenced material: peripheral blood. J is TRBJ2-1 and V is TRBV7-2; tentative D call: TRBD1 (6 bases). The CDR3 here is CASTPLAGGHNEQFF. As DNA, the CDR3 is TGTGCCAGCACACCCTTGGCTGGGGGCCACAATGAGCAGTTCTTC.